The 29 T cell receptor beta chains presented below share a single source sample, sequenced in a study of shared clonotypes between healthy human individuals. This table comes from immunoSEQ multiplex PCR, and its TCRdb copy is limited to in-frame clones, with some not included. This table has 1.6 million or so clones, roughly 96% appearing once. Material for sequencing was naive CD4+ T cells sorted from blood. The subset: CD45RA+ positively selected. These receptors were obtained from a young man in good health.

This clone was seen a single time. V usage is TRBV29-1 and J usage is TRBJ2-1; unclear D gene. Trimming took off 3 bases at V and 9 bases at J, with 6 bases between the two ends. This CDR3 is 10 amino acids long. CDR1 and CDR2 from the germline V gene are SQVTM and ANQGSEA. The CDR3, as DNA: TGCAGCGTTGACTGGGGTGAGCAGTTCTTC. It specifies CSVDWGEQFF.

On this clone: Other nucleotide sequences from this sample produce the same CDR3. CDR3 in amino acids: CASSVGGGPTYEQYF. CDR3 coding DNA: TGTGCCAGCAGCGTAGGTGGGGGACCCACCTACGAGCAGTACTTC. J is TRBJ2-7 and V is TRBV9; perhaps D is TRBD1 or TRBD2 (5 bases each). Germline V gene lookup returns CDR1 SGDLS and CDR2 YYNGEE. V shed 0 bases and J shed 2 bases, with 12 bases lying between them. The CDR3 loop spans 15 amino acids. The whole variable domain, filled in from reference TRBV9 and TRBJ2-7, reads DSGVTQTPKHLITATGQRVTLRCSPRSGDLSVYWYQQSLDQGLQFLIQYYNGEERAKGNILERFSAQQFPDLHSELNLSSLELGDSALYFCASSVGGGPTYEQYFGPGTRLTVT.

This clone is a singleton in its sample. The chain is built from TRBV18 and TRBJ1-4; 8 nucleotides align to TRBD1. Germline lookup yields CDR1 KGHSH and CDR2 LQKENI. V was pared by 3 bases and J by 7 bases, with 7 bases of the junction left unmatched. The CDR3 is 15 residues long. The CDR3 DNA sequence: TGTGCCAGCTCACCCTGGACAGGGACCGCTGAAAAACTGTTTTTT. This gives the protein CASSPWTGTAEKLFF.

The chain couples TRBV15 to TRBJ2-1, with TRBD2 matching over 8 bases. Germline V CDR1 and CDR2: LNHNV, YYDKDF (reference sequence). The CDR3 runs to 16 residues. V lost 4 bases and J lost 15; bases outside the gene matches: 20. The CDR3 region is CATSTSSGLGSGSTFF. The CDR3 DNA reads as TGTGCCACCAGCACGTCATCAGGGTTGGGCAGCGGGAGTACGTTCTTC.

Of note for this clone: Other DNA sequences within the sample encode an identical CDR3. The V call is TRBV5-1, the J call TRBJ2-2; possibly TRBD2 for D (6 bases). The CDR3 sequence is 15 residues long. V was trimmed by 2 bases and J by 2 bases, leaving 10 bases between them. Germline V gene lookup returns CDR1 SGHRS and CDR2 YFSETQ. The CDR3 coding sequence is TGCGCCAGCAGCTTACGGGGGAGCAACACCGGGGAGCTGTTTTTT. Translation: CASSLRGSNTGELFF. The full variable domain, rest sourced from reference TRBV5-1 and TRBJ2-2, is KAGVTQTPRYLIKTRGQQVTLSCSPISGHRSVSWYQQTPGQGLQFLFEYFSETQRNKGNFPGRFSGRQFSNSRSEMNVSTLELGDSALYLCASSLRGSNTGELFFGEGSRLTVL.

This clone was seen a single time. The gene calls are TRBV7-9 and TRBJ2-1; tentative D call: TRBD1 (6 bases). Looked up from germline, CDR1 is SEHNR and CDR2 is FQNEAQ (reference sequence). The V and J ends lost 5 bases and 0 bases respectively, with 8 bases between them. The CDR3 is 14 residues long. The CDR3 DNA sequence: TGTGCCAGCAGCCTGGACAGCTCCTACAATGAGCAGTTCTTC. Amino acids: CASSLDSSYNEQFF.

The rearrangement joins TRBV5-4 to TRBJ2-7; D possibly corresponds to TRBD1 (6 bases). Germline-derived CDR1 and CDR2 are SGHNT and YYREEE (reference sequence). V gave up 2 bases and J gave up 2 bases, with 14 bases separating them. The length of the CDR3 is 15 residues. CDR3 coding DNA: TGTGCCAGCAGCTTAATTGGGACACTTGCCTACGAGCAGTACTTC. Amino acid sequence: CASSLIGTLAYEQYF.

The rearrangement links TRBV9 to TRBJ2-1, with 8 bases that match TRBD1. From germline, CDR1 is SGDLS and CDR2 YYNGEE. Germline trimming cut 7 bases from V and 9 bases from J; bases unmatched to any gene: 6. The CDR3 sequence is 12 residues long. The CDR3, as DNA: TGTGCCAGCGGGGACAGGCAACGTGAGCAGTTCTTC. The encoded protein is CASGDRQREQFF.

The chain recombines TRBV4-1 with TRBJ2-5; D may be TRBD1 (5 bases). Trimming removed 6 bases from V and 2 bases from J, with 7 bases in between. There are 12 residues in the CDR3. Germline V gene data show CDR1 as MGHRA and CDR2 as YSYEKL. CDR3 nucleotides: TGCGCCAGCAGTACAGGACAAGAGACCCAGTACTTC. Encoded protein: CASSTGQETQYF.

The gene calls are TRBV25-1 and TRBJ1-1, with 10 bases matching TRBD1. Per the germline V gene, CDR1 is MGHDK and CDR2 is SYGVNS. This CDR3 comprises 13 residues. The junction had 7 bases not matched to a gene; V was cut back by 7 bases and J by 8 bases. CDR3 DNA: TGTGCCAGCACAGGGACAGGGGAACCCGAAGCTTTCTTT. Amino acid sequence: CASTGTGEPEAFF.

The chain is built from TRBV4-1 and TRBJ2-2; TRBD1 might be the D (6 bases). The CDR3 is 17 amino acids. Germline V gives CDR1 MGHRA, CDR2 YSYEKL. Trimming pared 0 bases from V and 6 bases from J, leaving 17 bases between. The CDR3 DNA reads TGCGCCAGCAGCCAAGATCTGGACAGATCCAGCCCCGGGGAGCTGTTTTTT. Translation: CASSQDLDRSSPGELFF.

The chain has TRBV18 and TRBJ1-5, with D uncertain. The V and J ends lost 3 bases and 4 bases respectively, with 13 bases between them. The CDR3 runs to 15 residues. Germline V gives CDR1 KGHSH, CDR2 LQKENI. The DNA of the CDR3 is TGTGCCAGCTCACCCGCTGGACGGAATAATCAGCCCCAGCATTTT. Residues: CASSPAGRNNQPQHF.

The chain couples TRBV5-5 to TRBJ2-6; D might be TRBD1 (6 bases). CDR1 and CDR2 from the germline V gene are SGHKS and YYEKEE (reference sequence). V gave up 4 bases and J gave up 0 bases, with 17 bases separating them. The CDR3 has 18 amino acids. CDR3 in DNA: TGTGCCAGCAGCGCTCTACAGGGATTGAGCTCTGGGGCCAACGTCCTGACTTTC. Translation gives CASSALQGLSSGANVLTF.

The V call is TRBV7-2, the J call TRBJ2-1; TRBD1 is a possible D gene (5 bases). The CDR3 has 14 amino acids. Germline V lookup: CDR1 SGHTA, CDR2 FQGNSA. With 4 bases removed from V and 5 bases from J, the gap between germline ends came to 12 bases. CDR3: CASSYRNKNNEQFF. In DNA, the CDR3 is TGTGCCAGCAGCTACAGGAATAAAAACAATGAGCAGTTCTTC.

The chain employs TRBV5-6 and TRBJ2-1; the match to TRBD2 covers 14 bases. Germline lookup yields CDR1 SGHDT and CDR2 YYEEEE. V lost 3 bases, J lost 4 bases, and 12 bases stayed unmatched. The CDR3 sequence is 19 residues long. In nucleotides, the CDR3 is TGTGCCAGCAGCTCCCCCAGGACTAGCGGGAGGATTGAGTACAATGAGCAGTTCTTC. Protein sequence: CASSSPRTSGRIEYNEQFF. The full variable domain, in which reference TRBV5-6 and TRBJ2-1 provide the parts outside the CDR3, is DAGVTQSPTHLIKTRGQQVTLRCSPKSGHDTVSWYQQALGQGPQFIFQYYEEEERQRGNFPDRFSGHQFPNYSSELNVNALLLGDSALYLCASSSPRTSGRIEYNEQFFGPGTRLTVL.

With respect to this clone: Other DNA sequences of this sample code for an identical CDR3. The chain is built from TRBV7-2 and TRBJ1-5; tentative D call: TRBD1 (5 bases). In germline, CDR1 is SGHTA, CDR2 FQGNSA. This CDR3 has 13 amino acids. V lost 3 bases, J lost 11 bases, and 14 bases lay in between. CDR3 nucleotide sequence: TGTGCCAGCAGCTTGGGTACAGGAGGGTCCCAGCATTTT. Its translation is CASSLGTGGSQHF.

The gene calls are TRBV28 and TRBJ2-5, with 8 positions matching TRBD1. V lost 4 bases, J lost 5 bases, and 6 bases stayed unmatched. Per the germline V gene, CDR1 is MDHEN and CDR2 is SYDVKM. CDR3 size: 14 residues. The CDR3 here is CASSWHDRGETQYF. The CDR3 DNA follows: TGTGCCAGCAGTTGGCACGACAGGGGTGAGACCCAGTACTTC.

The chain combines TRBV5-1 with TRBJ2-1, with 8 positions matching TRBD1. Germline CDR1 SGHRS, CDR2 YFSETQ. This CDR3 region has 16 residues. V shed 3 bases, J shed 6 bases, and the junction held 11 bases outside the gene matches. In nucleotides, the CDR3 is TGCGCCAGCAGCTCACGACAGGGGATGTTGGTCAATGAGCAGTTCTTC. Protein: CASSSRQGMLVNEQFF.

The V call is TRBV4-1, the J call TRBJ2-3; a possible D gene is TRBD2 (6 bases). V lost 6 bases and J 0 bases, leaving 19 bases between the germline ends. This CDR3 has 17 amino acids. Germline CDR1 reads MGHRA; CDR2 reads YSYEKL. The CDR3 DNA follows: TGCGCCAGCAGATTGTCCAAGGCCGGAGGGAGCACAGATACGCAGTATTTT. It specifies CASRLSKAGGSTDTQYF.

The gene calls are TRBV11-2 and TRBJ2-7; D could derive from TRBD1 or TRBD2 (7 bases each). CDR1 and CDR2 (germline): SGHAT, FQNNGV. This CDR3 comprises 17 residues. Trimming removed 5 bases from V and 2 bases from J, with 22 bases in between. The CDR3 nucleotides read TGTGCCAGCAGCCCTAGCGGAGGGACAGCAGGGGCCTACGAGCAGTACTTC. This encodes CASSPSGGTAGAYEQYF.

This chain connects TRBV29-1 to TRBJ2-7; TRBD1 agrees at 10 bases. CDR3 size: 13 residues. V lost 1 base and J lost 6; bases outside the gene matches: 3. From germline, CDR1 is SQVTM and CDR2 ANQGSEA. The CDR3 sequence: CSVEGQGAFEQYF. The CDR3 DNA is TGCAGCGTTGAAGGACAGGGGGCCTTCGAGCAGTACTTC.

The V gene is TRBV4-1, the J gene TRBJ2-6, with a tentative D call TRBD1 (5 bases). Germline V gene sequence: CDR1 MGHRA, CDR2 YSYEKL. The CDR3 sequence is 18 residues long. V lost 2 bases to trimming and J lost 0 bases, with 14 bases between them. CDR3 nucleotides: TGCGCCAGCAGCCAAAAGGGGTCCTTTAGCTCTGGGGCCAACGTCCTGACTTTC. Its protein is CASSQKGSFSSGANVLTF.

CDR3 in DNA: TGCGCCAGCAGCCCACGGGGACAGGGGGCGCCGGGTGGCTACACCTTC. Protein sequence: CASSPRGQGAPGGYTF. V gene TRBV4-3 combines with J gene TRBJ1-2, with 12 positions matching TRBD1. The CDR3 is 16 amino acids. Germline lookup yields CDR1 LGHNA and CDR2 YSLEER. The J segment lost 7 bases and the V segment lost 4 bases, leaving 10 bases of the junction unmatched.

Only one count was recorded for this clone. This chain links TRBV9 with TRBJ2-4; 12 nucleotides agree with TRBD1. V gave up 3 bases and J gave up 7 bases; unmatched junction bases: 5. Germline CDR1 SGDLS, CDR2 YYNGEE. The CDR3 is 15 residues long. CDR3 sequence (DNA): TGTGCCAGCAGCGAGACGGGACAGGGGGCGAACATTCAGTACTTC. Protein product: CASSETGQGANIQYF.

The CDR3 sequence is CASSPLGLAGSYNEQFF. CDR3 nucleotide sequence: TGTGCCAGCAGCCCCCTGGGACTAGCGGGGTCATACAATGAGCAGTTCTTC. This rearrangement joins TRBV9 to TRBJ2-1, with 13 bases that match TRBD2. CDR3 length: 17 amino acids. V shed 4 bases and J 4 bases; nucleotides not matched to a gene: 8. CDR1 and CDR2 (germline): SGDLS, YYNGEE.

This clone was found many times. CDR3 DNA: TGTGCCAGCAGTGCAAGCAGCTACCGCCAGGGCGGCACAGATACGCAGTATTTT. Translating gives CASSASSYRQGGTDTQYF. The chain carries TRBV25-1 and TRBJ2-3; D is possibly TRBD1 (5 bases). V lost 4 bases, J lost 1 base, and 21 bases lay in between. The CDR3 runs to 18 residues. CDR1 MGHDK and CDR2 SYGVNS come from the germline V gene.

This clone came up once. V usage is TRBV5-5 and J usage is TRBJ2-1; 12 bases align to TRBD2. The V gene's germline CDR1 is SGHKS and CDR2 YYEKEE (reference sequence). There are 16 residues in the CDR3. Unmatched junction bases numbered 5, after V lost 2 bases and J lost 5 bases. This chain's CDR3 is CASSFTSGRYNNEQFF. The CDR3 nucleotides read TGTGCCAGCAGCTTCACTAGCGGGAGGTATAACAATGAGCAGTTCTTC.

CDR3 protein: CASSLGGRASAGELFF. CDR3 nucleotides: TGCGCCAGCAGCTTGGGCGGGAGGGCCTCGGCCGGGGAGCTGTTTTTT. The gene calls are TRBV5-1 and TRBJ2-2; 9 nucleotides line up with TRBD2. The CDR3 runs to 16 residues. The V segment lost 0 bases and the J segment 6 bases; nucleotides outside the gene matches: 6. CDR1 is SGHRS, CDR2 YFSETQ, per germline.

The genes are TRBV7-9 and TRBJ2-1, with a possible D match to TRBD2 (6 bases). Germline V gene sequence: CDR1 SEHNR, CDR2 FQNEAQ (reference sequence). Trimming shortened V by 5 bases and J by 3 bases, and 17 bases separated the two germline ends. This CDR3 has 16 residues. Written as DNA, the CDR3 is TGTGCCAGCAGCGCGGGGCCTACATCGTTCTACAATGAGCAGTTCTTC. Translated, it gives CASSAGPTSFYNEQFF. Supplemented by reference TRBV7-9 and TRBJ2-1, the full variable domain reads DTGVSQNPRHKITKRGQNVTFRCDPISEHNRLYWYRQTLGQGPEFLTYFQNEAQLEKSRLLSDRFSAERPKGSFSTLEIQRTEQGDSAMYLCASSAGPTSFYNEQFFGPGTRLTVL.